This TCR beta chain was recovered during a study of T-cell memory formation after mild COVID-19. Study-wide background: Largely donor-specific TCR clusters were found.

The CDR3 totals 13 residues. After removal of 6 bases from V and 7 bases from J, the junction contained 4 bases not matched to a gene. MiXCR, run by TCRdb on the 5' RACE reads, gives a single entry per CDR3 protein. Of some 250,000 distinct CDR3 sequences listed, around 17% are singletons. As for this clonotype: Its antigen is unidentified.

Study-wide results and caveats: CD8+ contracting clones occupied EMRA, while CD4+ ones occupied mainly CM and EM.

This sequence was found in a man aged 18-30 years who had mild COVID-19 (a few samples of this study predate the infection). Cell type and time point are not known. The sample consisted of PBMCs or a T cell subset sorted from them (not recorded which). This sequence joins TRBV12-3 or TRBV12-4 and TRBJ1-5; 9 nucleotides agree with TRBD1. The CDR3 reads CASSHGQGQPQHF. CDR3 in DNA: TGTGCCAGCAGCCACGGACAGGGGCAGCCCCAGCATTTT.